The source of this T cell receptor (delta chain) is a study of γδ T cells in repeated Plasmodium falciparum infection. Looking at the study overall: Donors had four controlled P. falciparum NF54 infections over approximately 640 days.

Germline loops: CDR1 TSWWSYY, CDR2 QGS. The CDR3 extends over 16 amino acids. In regard to this clone: TCRdb's entry gives the protein of a much larger clone, which mismatches this DNA's translation at residue 15, likely from a read error; the protein reported here is translated from the DNA.

TCRdb called clones from the multiplex PCR reads again using CATT. The sample lists around 57,000 delta-chain clones, around 1.7% occurring once. Bulk repertoires came from Vgamma9/Vdelta2+ or Vdelta2-negative gammadelta T cells flow-sorted from PBMC. The chain has TRDV1 and TRDJ1; 11 bases line up with TRDD3. The sample was gamma-delta T cells from blood. This sequence originates from a pool of human donors (malaria-infected and uninfected, not separated). CDR3 loop: CALGAGLGDTFNKLTF. As DNA, the CDR3 is TGTGCTCTTGGGGCCGGCCTGGGGGATACATTCAACAAACTCACCTTT.